Listed below are T cell receptor beta chains from one sample, sequenced in a study of monozygotic twins with cystic fibrosis. The table came from immunoSEQ multiplex PCR; TCRdb's copy has only in-frame clones and leaves some out. The sample has approximately 10,000 clones, roughly 85% seen once; the top ten hold around 0.5%. The sequencing input was blood. These receptors were taken from a man between 18 and 35 years old with cystic fibrosis. Both conserved end residues are part of each CDR3. The order of the fields is clone size, V gene, D gene, J gene, CDR3 protein, CDR3 DNA. D genes are given only for firm matches. Rows give clone size only sometimes, using once, few, many, or a class for an expanded clone.

>once|TRBV4-1|TRBD1|TRBJ1-6
CASSHATGSGYNSPLHF
TGCGCCAGCAGCCACGCGACAGGGTCGGGCTATAATTCACCCCTCCACTTT
>once|TRBV28|TRBD2|TRBJ2-3
CASSRNRDYRTDTQYF
TGTGCCAGCAGCCGGAACCGGGACTACCGGACCGATACGCAGTATTTT
>-|TRBV6-5|-|TRBJ1-6
CASSQRAGNSPLHF
TGTGCCAGCAGCCAGAGGGCGGGGAATTCACCCCTCCACTTT
>-|TRBV27|-|TRBJ1-5
CASRRQVNQPQHF
TGTGCCAGCAGAAGACAGGTGAATCAGCCCCAGCATTTT
>-|TRBV10-3|-|TRBJ2-2
CAISESGEHTGELFF
TGTGCCATCAGTGAGAGTGGGGAGCACACCGGGGAGCTGTTTTTT
>few|TRBV6-1|-|TRBJ2-7
CASAERRILYEQYF
TGTGCCAGCGCAGAAAGACGGATACTCTACGAGCAGTACTTC
>once|TRBV6-1|-|TRBJ2-5
CASSSWETQYF
TGTGCCAGCAGTTCTTGGGAGACCCAGTACTTC
>-|TRBV6-1|TRBD2|TRBJ2-2
CASSVTSGGPSSGELFF
TGTGCCAGCAGTGTGACTAGCGGGGGCCCCTCCAGCGGGGAGCTGTTTTTT
>-|TRBV5-1|-|TRBJ1-1
CASSLADWKFDTEAFF
TGCGCCAGCAGCTTGGCTGATTGGAAGTTTGACACTGAAGCTTTCTTT
>-|TRBV11-2|TRBD2|TRBJ2-7
CASSLQAGGPYEQYF
TGTGCCAGCAGCTTACAAGCGGGAGGCCCCTACGAGCAGTACTTC
>once|TRBV13|-|TRBJ2-1
CASSLAGEYNEQFF
TGTGCCAGCAGCTTAGCGGGAGAATACAATGAGCAGTTCTTC
>-|TRBV27|-|TRBJ2-2
CASGSATGVSTGELFF
TGTGCCAGCGGGTCTGCAACGGGGGTGAGCACCGGGGAGCTGTTTTTT
>-|TRBV30|-|TRBJ1-2
CAWSPPGAGWYGYTF
TGTGCCTGGAGTCCACCGGGCGCAGGGTGGTATGGCTACACCTTC
>-|TRBV5-1|TRBD1|TRBJ1-1
CASSRDRGHYYEAFF
TGCGCCAGCAGCCGGGACAGGGGGCACTATTATGAAGCTTTCTTT
>-|TRBV2|-|TRBJ2-7
CASSPPHALYEQYF
TGTGCCAGCAGTCCCCCCCATGCTCTCTACGAGCAGTACTTC
>-|TRBV9|TRBD2|TRBJ2-1
CASSVGASGYNEQFF
TGTGCCAGCAGCGTAGGGGCTAGCGGTTACAATGAGCAGTTCTTC
>-|TRBV9|-|TRBJ2-1
CASSENGGANNEQFF
TGTGCCAGCAGCGAGAACGGGGGAGCCAACAATGAGCAGTTCTTC
>-|TRBV18|-|TRBJ1-3
CASSPQGPSGNTIYF
TGTGCCAGCTCACCGCAGGGGCCCTCTGGAAACACCATATATTTT
>once|TRBV12-5|-|TRBJ2-5
CASGTRETQETQYF
TGTGCTAGTGGGACTAGGGAGACTCAAGAGACCCAGTACTTC
>-|TRBV18|TRBD2|TRBJ2-5
CASSPLAGPQETQYF
TGTGCCAGCTCACCTCTAGCGGGACCTCAAGAGACCCAGTACTTC
>-|TRBV27|TRBD1|TRBJ1-1
CASRRTGGTEAFF
TGTGCCAGCAGGCGGACAGGTGGCACTGAAGCTTTCTTT
>-|TRBV5-4|-|TRBJ2-1
CASSPTGWGNEQFF
TGTGCCAGCAGCCCTACCGGGTGGGGCAATGAGCAGTTCTTC
>-|TRBV27|-|TRBJ1-2
CASSLGSGSSDGYTF
TGTGCCAGCAGTTTAGGTTCGGGTAGCAGCGATGGCTACACCTTC
>-|TRBV7-2|-|TRBJ2-2
CASGLTLNTGELFF
TGTGCCAGCGGTCTCACACTAAACACCGGGGAGCTGTTTTTT
>-|TRBV15|TRBD2|TRBJ2-3
CATSRGLAGAGGFYF
TGTGCCACCAGCAGAGGACTAGCGGGAGCAGGGGGCTTTTATTTT
>few|TRBV5-1|-|TRBJ1-1
CASSLDRMAFF
TGCGCCAGCAGCTTGGACAGGATGGCTTTCTTT
>-|TRBV4-1|TRBD2|TRBJ2-7
CASSQTGTIYEQYF
TGCGCCAGCAGCCAAACCGGGACTATCTACGAGCAGTACTTC
>-|TRBV7-6|-|TRBJ1-2
CASSPEGAGYGYTF
TGTGCCAGCAGCCCCGAGGGCGCTGGGTATGGCTACACCTTC
>-|TRBV15|TRBD2|TRBJ2-3
CATSPWGGDTDTQYF
TGTGCCACCAGCCCGTGGGGGGGGGACACAGATACGCAGTATTTT
>few|TRBV7-2|-|TRBJ1-1
CASSLLRGNTEAFF
TGTGCCAGCAGCTTATTACGAGGGAACACTGAAGCTTTCTTT
>-|TRBV5-1|-|TRBJ2-7
CASSLQVSYEQYF
TGCGCCAGCAGCTTGCAGGTCTCCTACGAGCAGTACTTC
>-|TRBV19|TRBD2|TRBJ2-1
CASKAGGLSNEQFF
TGTGCCAGTAAAGCGGGGGGGCTCTCCAATGAGCAGTTCTTC
>-|TRBV18|-|TRBJ1-1
CASSPEGTEAFF
TGTGCCAGCTCACCTGAAGGAACTGAAGCTTTCTTT
>-|TRBV30|TRBD1|TRBJ1-4
CAWSARGQGAVEKLFF
TGTGCCTGGAGTGCGAGGGGACAGGGGGCGGTTGAAAAACTGTTTTTT
>-|TRBV9|-|TRBJ1-3
CASSVGFVYSGNTIYF
TGTGCCAGCAGCGTAGGCTTCGTATACTCTGGAAACACCATATATTTT
>-|TRBV7-9|-|TRBJ1-1
CASSLQNTEAFF
TGTGCCAGCAGCTTACAGAACACTGAAGCTTTCTTT
>-|TRBV5-5|TRBD1|TRBJ1-1
CASSGGTVMNTEAFF
TGTGCCAGCAGCGGGGGGACAGTAATGAACACTGAAGCTTTCTTT
>-|TRBV6-1|-|TRBJ2-1
CASTVGIFYNEQFF
TGTGCCAGCACCGTAGGGATATTTTACAATGAGCAGTTCTTC
>once|TRBV2|TRBD2|TRBJ2-7
CASSGTGTSDTYEQYF
TGTGCCAGCAGCGGAACTGGGACTAGCGACACCTACGAGCAGTACTTC
>-|TRBV2|-|TRBJ1-1
CASYPGNTEAFF
TGTGCCAGCTATCCTGGAAACACTGAAGCTTTCTTT
>-|TRBV7-2|TRBD1|TRBJ2-7
CASSLTTGGPYEQYF
TGTGCCAGCAGCTTAACCACAGGGGGCCCCTACGAGCAGTACTTC
>-|TRBV7-2|-|TRBJ1-1
CASSLRDTPANTEAFF
TGTGCCAGCAGCTTAAGGGACACTCCGGCGAACACTGAAGCTTTCTTT
>-|TRBV5-1|-|TRBJ2-3
CASSLIGIGDTQYF
TGCGCCAGCAGCTTGATTGGGATAGGAGATACGCAGTATTTT
>-|TRBV28|TRBD1|TRBJ1-2
CASSLNTGGNYGYTF
TGTGCCAGCAGTTTAAATACAGGGGGTAACTATGGCTACACCTTC
>few|TRBV29-1|-|TRBJ1-1
CSGSTGNTEAFF
TGCAGCGGATCAACAGGGAACACTGAAGCTTTCTTT
>few|TRBV4-2|-|TRBJ1-4
CASSQDQGGGLFF
TGTGCCAGCAGCCAAGATCAAGGAGGGGGACTGTTTTTT
>-|TRBV4-3|TRBD1|TRBJ1-6
CASSQVTRGLSPLHF
TGCGCCAGCAGCCAAGTCACGAGGGGGCTTTCACCCCTCCACTTT
>-|TRBV6-5|-|TRBJ2-6
CASTSSTGANVLTF
TGTGCCAGCACCTCATCCACTGGGGCCAACGTCCTGACTTTC
>-|TRBV11-2|TRBD2|TRBJ2-2
CASSLGGTTNTGELFF
TGTGCCAGCAGCTTAGGGGGGACTACGAACACCGGGGAGCTGTTTTTT
>-|TRBV19|-|TRBJ2-1
CASSIQAIPYNEQFF
TGTGCCAGTAGTATACAGGCTATACCCTACAATGAGCAGTTCTTC